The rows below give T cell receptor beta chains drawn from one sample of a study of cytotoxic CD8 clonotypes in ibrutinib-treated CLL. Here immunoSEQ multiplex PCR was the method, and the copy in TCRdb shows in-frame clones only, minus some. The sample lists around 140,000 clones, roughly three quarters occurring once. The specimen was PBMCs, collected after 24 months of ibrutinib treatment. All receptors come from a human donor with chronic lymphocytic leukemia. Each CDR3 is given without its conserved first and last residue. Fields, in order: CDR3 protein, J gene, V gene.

CDR3 protein: ASSQGVNQPQH; J gene: TRBJ1-5; V gene: TRBV5-1
CDR3 protein: ASSPHAGELF; J gene: TRBJ2-2; V gene: TRBV5-5
CDR3 protein: ASRYTGELF; J gene: TRBJ2-2; V gene: TRBV9
CDR3 protein: ASSLGWLFGTEAF; J gene: TRBJ1-1; V gene: TRBV7-8
CDR3 protein: ASSSTAGSSYEQY; J gene: TRBJ2-7; V gene: TRBV5-1
CDR3 protein: ASSLDAGGSYEQY; J gene: TRBJ2-7; V gene: TRBV11-2
CDR3 protein: ASRPGDRPNSPLH; J gene: TRBJ1-6; V gene: TRBV27
CDR3 protein: SVAAQATWEQY; J gene: TRBJ2-7; V gene: TRBV29-1
CDR3 protein: ASSHLAGETQY; J gene: TRBJ2-5; V gene: TRBV6-6
CDR3 protein: ASSFNWNTEAF; J gene: TRBJ1-1; V gene: TRBV28
CDR3 protein: ASSSFWGLSVDTQY; J gene: TRBJ2-3; V gene: TRBV5-6
CDR3 protein: ASSLAGSGANVLT; J gene: TRBJ2-6; V gene: TRBV5-1
CDR3 protein: ASSPLGAGELF; J gene: TRBJ2-2; V gene: TRBV19
CDR3 protein: ASSVGGTNEQF; J gene: TRBJ2-1; V gene: TRBV9
CDR3 protein: ASSFDAAGGEAF; J gene: TRBJ1-1; V gene: TRBV7-3
CDR3 protein: ASSLGAGGNEQF; J gene: TRBJ2-1; V gene: TRBV28
CDR3 protein: ASSLGEGNGYT; J gene: TRBJ1-2; V gene: TRBV7-9
CDR3 protein: ASSPLEDLGAF; J gene: TRBJ1-1; V gene: TRBV18
CDR3 protein: ASSFLGEALGSPLH; J gene: TRBJ1-6; V gene: TRBV5-4
CDR3 protein: ASAPAVAGNTIY; J gene: TRBJ1-3; V gene: TRBV19
CDR3 protein: ASSLWGRSTDTQY; J gene: TRBJ2-3; V gene: TRBV7-2
CDR3 protein: ASSPRGGSYNEQF; J gene: TRBJ2-1; V gene: TRBV6-5
CDR3 protein: ASRPGSNYGYT; J gene: TRBJ1-2; V gene: TRBV6-6
CDR3 protein: ASSLDRSYEQY; J gene: TRBJ2-7; V gene: TRBV25-1
CDR3 protein: ASSLWGEYGYT; J gene: TRBJ1-2; V gene: TRBV5-8
CDR3 protein: ASRSHQGAGTEAF; J gene: TRBJ1-1; V gene: TRBV28
CDR3 protein: ASSSTGLLSYEQY; J gene: TRBJ2-7; V gene: TRBV19
CDR3 protein: ASSLPRTPSYNEQF; J gene: TRBJ2-1; V gene: TRBV9
CDR3 protein: ASSPTGQSTYEQY; J gene: TRBJ2-7; V gene: TRBV27
CDR3 protein: ASSFGTSPQQF; J gene: TRBJ2-1; V gene: TRBV13
CDR3 protein: ASSWGGGYT; J gene: TRBJ1-2; V gene: TRBV5-8
CDR3 protein: ASSPGVAEAF; J gene: TRBJ1-1; V gene: TRBV6-5
CDR3 protein: ASSLGGGEGGQPQH; J gene: TRBJ1-5; V gene: TRBV7-9
CDR3 protein: ASSYGTGTSGNTIY; J gene: TRBJ1-3; V gene: TRBV6-5
CDR3 protein: ASSLGVAETQY; J gene: TRBJ2-5; V gene: TRBV6-5
CDR3 protein: ASSLTGGAGQLQETQY; J gene: TRBJ2-5; V gene: TRBV7-3
CDR3 protein: ASSLVGQPDTQY; J gene: TRBJ2-3; V gene: TRBV5-1
CDR3 protein: AISEMTGRGSSGANVLT; J gene: TRBJ2-6; V gene: TRBV10-3
CDR3 protein: ASREGYGYT; J gene: TRBJ1-2; V gene: TRBV19
CDR3 protein: ASSEAGAGRREQY; J gene: TRBJ2-7; V gene: TRBV10-1
CDR3 protein: ASSPGQEMVEQY; J gene: TRBJ2-7; V gene: TRBV5-1
CDR3 protein: AWAPGGDNEQF; J gene: TRBJ2-1; V gene: TRBV30
CDR3 protein: ASSHRTRIYEQY; J gene: TRBJ2-7; V gene: TRBV27
CDR3 protein: ASSLLWGSYEQY; J gene: TRBJ2-7; V gene: TRBV27
CDR3 protein: ASSATNQPQH; J gene: TRBJ1-5; V gene: TRBV2
CDR3 protein: ASSYSMTGGNTEAF; J gene: TRBJ1-1; V gene: TRBV6-5
CDR3 protein: ASSYGDIDTDTQY; J gene: TRBJ2-3; V gene: TRBV6-5